The present entry profiles one T cell receptor (beta chain) with its context. The data derive from a study of cytomegalovirus exposure and HLA in healthy donors. Data came from immunoSEQ multiplex PCR; TCRdb stores just in-frame clones and leaves some out. The sample holds roughly 150,000 clones, approximately 94% seen once. The CDR3 runs 14 residues. The germline V gene encodes CDR1 MDHEN and CDR2 SYDVKM. V shed 6 bases and J 1 base; nucleotides not matched to a gene: 5. This rearrangement joins TRBV28 to TRBJ1-1; 7 bases are shared with TRBD1. This TCR was sampled from a man between 18 and 29 years old in good health and CMV-seropositive. The specimen was PBMCs. The CDR3 sequence is CASSPRGENTEAFF. CDR3 nucleotide sequence: TGTGCCAGCAGCCCCAGGGGGGAGAACACTGAAGCTTTCTTT.